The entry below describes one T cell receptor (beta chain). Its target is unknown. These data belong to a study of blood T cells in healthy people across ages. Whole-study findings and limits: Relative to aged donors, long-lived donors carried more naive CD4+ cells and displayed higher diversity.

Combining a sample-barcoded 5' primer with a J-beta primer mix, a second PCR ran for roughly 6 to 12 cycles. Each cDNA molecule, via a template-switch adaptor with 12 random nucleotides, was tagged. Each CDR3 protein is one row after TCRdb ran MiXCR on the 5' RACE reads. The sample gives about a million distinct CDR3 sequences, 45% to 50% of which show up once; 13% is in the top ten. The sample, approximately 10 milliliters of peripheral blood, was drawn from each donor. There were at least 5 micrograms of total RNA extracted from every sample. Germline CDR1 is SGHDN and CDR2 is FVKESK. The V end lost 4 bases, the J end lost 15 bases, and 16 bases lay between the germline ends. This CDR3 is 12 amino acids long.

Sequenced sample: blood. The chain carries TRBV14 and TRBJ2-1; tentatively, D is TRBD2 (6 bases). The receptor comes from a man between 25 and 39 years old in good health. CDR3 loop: CASSPTGSAPFF. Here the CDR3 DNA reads TGTGCCAGCAGCCCCACCGGGAGTGCACCGTTCTTC.